Following are 4 T cell receptor beta chains from one sample sequenced in a study of T cell responses to AZD1222 COVID-19 vaccine (dated by TCRdb to about 2021). The method behind the library was the immunoSEQ multiplex PCR assay. TCRdb limited this immuneACCESS table to in-frame rearrangements with V and J called. A share of clones is missing; checked studies link under half to unresolved V genes, and the rest is unexplained. In this sample the table shows around 110,000 clones, over 75% of which occur a single time. 7.5% of the sample is taken by the ten largest. The time point label for this specimen denotes: baseline before first vaccination. The specimen comprised peripheral blood, sampled on day 0 of AZD1222 vaccination. These TCRs come from an adult in good health.

This clone was detected only a few times. This rearrangement joins TRBV19 to TRBJ2-2, with 8 bases lining up with TRBD1. The germline gives CDR1 LNHDA, CDR2 SQIVND (reference sequence). V was clipped by 3 bases and J by 2 bases; unmatched bases: 2. This CDR3 has 15 residues. The DNA for the CDR3 is TGTGCCAGTAGTATCCAGGGGGCAAACACCGGGGAGCTGTTTTTT. Protein sequence: CASSIQGANTGELFF.

The chain links TRBV9 to TRBJ1-2, with a tentative D call TRBD1 (5 bases). V was cut by 3 bases and J by 3 bases, with 12 bases left in between. The CDR3 spans 14 residues. Germline CDR1 is SGDLS and CDR2 is YYNGEE. In DNA, the CDR3 is TGTGCCAGCAGCGCGAGGGACGGGGACTATGGCTACACCTTC. Translation gives CASSARDGDYGYTF.

The chain recombines TRBV6-4 with TRBJ2-5, with TRBD1 matching 11 bases. CDR3 size: 15 residues. From germline, CDR1 is MRHNA and CDR2 SNTAGT. J was trimmed by 5 bases and V by 6 bases; bases with no gene match: 8. CDR3 DNA: TGTGCCAGCAGCCCCGGGACAGGGGGAGTGGAGACCCAGTACTTC. Protein: CASSPGTGGVETQYF.

This chain uses TRBV25-1 with TRBJ2-5, with 8 bases matching TRBD2. Germline lookup yields CDR1 MGHDK and CDR2 SYGVNS. The CDR3 sequence is 15 residues long. The V and J ends lost 2 bases and 4 bases, in that order; junction bases with no gene match: 6. CDR3 amino acids: CASSEEAGVGETQYF. The CDR3 DNA is TGTGCCAGCAGTGAAGAAGCGGGAGTTGGAGAGACCCAGTACTTC.